These T cell receptor beta chains were read from a single sample in a study of blood T cell repertoires in COVID-19. The method was immunoSEQ multiplex PCR; TCRdb's version includes in-frame clones alone and lacks a portion of them. This sample has about 120,000 clones, with 75% to 90% found just once. The sequenced sample consisted of peripheral blood. Receptors were obtained from a woman aged 40 to 50 with acute or convalescent COVID-19. Both conserved end residues are trimmed from each CDR3.

V gene	CDR3 length	J gene	CDR3 protein
TRBV7-2	14	TRBJ2-3	ASSLVGLSSTDTQY
TRBV19	13	TRBJ1-5	ASTPGGVVGQPQH
TRBV7-2	13	TRBJ2-7	ASSILAGASYEQY
TRBV10-1	13	TRBJ1-6	ASSGSSCRGSPLH
TRBV29-1	10	TRBJ2-7	SVGTGGFEQY
TRBV7-9	11	TRBJ1-2	ASRGSRVGGYT
TRBV5-1	13	TRBJ2-7	ASSFLPEPSYEQY
TRBV27	11	TRBJ1-6	ASRPGVSSPLH
TRBV10-3	11	TRBJ2-7	AIRETGEIEQY
TRBV15	13	TRBJ1-2	ATSKGGQAHAGYT
TRBV6-5	13	TRBJ2-7	ASSYSRQGRGEQY
TRBV25-1	11	TRBJ1-1	ASSAPVNTEAF
TRBV6-2/TRBV6-3	11	TRBJ1-1	ASSYRVQGGAF
TRBV18	12	TRBJ1-4	ASSLNRAFEKLF
TRBV19	11	TRBJ1-2	ASSMVRNYGYT
TRBV5-6	10	TRBJ2-7	ASSLQGYEQY
TRBV3-1/TRBV3-2	12	TRBJ1-1	ASSHGGVSTEAF
TRBV10-3	14	TRBJ1-2	AISESTLWQGYGYT
TRBV6-4	13	TRBJ1-2	ASSENRGTNYGYT
TRBV4-3	13	TRBJ1-1	ASSPRGAGNTEAF
TRBV7-2	10	TRBJ1-2	ASSENREGYT
TRBV5-1	15	TRBJ1-2	ASSPGQGAVGNYGYT
TRBV25-1	12	TRBJ2-7	ASRLGESSYEQY
TRBV28	10	TRBJ1-5	ASSLTNQPQH
TRBV6-6	13	TRBJ2-7	ASSYSGGTSYEQY
TRBV2	10	TRBJ2-5	ASRFGGETQY
TRBV16	9	TRBJ2-7	ASSPSYEQY
TRBV7-3	12	TRBJ1-6	ASSLVGQGSPLH
TRBV2	12	TRBJ1-1	ASSELGALSEAF
TRBV30	12	TRBJ1-2	AWNTGTGFYGYT
TRBV5-1	13	TRBJ2-3	ASSLIREGTDTQY
TRBV6-1	10	TRBJ2-7	ASSELSYEQY
TRBV19	13	TRBJ1-5	ASSNGGYSNQPQH
TRBV9	13	TRBJ1-6	ASSVEQGARSPLH
TRBV6-5	11	TRBJ2-1	ASRGSTYNEQF
TRBV7-2	14	TRBJ2-2	ASSSGLGPAGGELF
TRBV9	14	TRBJ2-2	ASSADMVGGAEKLF
TRBV3-1/TRBV3-2	15	TRBJ2-6	ASSPRGGARGANVLT
TRBV6-1	11	TRBJ1-3	ASSENLAARRY
TRBV9	13	TRBJ2-3	ASSVASGGTDTQY
TRBV18	12	TRBJ1-1	ASSDSSAYTEAF
TRBV20-1	12	TRBJ1-3	SASRGLSGNTIY
TRBV2	14	TRBJ2-4	ASSEIGGLAKNIQY
TRBV2	12	TRBJ1-3	ARGKGTRGNTIY
TRBV3-1/TRBV3-2	15	TRBJ2-2	ASNTLKISGRTGELF
TRBV5-8	11	TRBJ2-5	ASSFRGLETQY
TRBV6-2/TRBV6-3	15	TRBJ1-2	ASSYSDSTGFGYGYT
TRBV18	13	TRBJ1-5	ASSPDRGGNQPQH
TRBV28	10	TRBJ2-7	ATTDRSYEQY
TRBV11-1	10	TRBJ1-1	ASSLQADRAF
TRBV2	13	TRBJ2-3	ASSEGTSGPDTQY
TRBV9	13	TRBJ2-1	ASSVAQDSYNEQF
TRBV11-2	13	TRBJ2-5	ASSLVRRGRETQY
TRBV6-5	13	TRBJ1-6	ASSYSGQGDAPLH